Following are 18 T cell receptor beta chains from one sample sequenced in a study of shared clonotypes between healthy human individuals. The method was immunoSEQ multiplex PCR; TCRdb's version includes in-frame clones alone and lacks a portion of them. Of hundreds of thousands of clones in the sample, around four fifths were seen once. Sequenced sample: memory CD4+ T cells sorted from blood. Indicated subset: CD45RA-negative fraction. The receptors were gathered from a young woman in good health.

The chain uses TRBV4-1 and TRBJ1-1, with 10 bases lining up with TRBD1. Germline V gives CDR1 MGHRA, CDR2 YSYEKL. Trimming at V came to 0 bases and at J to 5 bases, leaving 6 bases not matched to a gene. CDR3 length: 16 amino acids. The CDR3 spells CASSQERTGGRTEAFF. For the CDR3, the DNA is TGCGCCAGCAGCCAAGAGAGGACAGGGGGACGGACTGAAGCTTTCTTT.

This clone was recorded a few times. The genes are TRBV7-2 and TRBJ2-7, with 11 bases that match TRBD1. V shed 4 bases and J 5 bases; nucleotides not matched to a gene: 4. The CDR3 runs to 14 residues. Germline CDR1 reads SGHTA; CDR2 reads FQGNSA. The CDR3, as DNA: TGTGCCAGCAGCTGGGACAGGGGGGTTGACGAGCAGTACTTC. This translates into CASSWDRGVDEQYF.

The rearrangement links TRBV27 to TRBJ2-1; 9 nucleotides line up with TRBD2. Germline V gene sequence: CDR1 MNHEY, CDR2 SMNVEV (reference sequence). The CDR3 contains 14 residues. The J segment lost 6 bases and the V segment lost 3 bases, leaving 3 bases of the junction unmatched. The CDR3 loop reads CASSLREGFNEQFF. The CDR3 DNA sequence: TGTGCCAGCAGTTTGCGGGAGGGTTTCAATGAGCAGTTCTTC.

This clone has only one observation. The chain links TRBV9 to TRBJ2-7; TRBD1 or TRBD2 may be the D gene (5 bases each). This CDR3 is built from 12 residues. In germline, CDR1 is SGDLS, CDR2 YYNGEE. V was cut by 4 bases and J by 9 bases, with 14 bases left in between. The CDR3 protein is CASSSPPGRQYF. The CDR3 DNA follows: TGTGCCAGCAGCTCCCCCCCAGGGAGGCAGTACTTC.

CDR3 sequence: CASSQGAGAGLYNEQFF. The DNA of the CDR3 is TGCGCCAGCAGCCAAGGGGCAGGAGCGGGGCTATACAATGAGCAGTTCTTC. V is TRBV4-1 and J is TRBJ2-1, with 7 bases lining up with TRBD2. In germline, CDR1 is MGHRA, CDR2 YSYEKL. The trim removed 1 base at V and 4 bases at J, leaving 10 bases unmatched. The CDR3 runs to 17 residues.

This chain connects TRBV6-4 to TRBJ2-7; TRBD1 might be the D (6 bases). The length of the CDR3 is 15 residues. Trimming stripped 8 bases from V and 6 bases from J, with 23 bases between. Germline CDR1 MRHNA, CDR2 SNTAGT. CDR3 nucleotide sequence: TGTGCCAGCCTTTACCTCAGGGGAATTTACGTCGAGCAGTACTTC. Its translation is CASLYLRGIYVEQYF.

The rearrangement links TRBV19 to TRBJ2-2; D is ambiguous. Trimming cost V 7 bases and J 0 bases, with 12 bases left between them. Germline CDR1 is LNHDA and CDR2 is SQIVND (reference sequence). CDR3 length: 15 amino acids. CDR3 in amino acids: CASTEDPSNTGELFF. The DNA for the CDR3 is TGTGCCAGTACCGAGGACCCATCGAACACCGGGGAGCTGTTTTTT.

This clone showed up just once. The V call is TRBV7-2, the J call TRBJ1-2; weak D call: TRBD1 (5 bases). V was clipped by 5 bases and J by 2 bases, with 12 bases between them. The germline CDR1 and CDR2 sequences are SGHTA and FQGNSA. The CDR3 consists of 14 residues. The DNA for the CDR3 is TGTGCCAGCAGCACTAACCGGGACAACTATGGCTACACCTTC. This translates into CASSTNRDNYGYTF.

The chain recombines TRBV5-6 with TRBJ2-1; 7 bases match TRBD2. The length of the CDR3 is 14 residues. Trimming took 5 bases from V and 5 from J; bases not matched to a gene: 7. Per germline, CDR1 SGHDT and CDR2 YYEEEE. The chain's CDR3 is CASSLAAQDNEQFF. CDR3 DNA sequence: TGTGCCAGCAGTCTAGCGGCACAGGACAATGAGCAGTTCTTC.

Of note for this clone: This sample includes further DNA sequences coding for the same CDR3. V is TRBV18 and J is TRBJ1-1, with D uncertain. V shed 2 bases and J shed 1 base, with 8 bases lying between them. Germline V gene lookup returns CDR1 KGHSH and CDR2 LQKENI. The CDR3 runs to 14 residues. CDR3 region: CASSPGGANTEAFF. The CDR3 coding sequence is TGTGCCAGCTCACCAGGAGGTGCGAACACTGAAGCTTTCTTT.

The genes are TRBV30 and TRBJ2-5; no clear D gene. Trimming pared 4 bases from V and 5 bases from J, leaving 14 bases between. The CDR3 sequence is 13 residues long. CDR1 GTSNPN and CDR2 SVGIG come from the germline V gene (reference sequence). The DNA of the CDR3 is TGTGCCTGGAAAATTCTGCGAGCGGAGACCCAGTACTTC. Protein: CAWKILRAETQYF.

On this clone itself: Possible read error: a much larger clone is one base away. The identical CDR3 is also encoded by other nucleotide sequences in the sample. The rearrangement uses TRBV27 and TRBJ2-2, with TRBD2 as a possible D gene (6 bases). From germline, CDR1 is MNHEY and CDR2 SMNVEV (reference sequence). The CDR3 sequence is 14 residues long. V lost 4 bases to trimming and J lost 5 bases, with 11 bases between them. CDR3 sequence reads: CASSSGLGTGELFF. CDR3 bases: TGTGCCAGCAGTTCGGGACTTGGTACCGGGGAGCTGTTTTTT.

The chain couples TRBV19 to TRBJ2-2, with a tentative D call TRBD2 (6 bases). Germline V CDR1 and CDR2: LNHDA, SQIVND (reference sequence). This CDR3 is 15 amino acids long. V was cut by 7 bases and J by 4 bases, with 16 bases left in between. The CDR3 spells CASKSGSSVTGELFF. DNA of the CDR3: TGTGCCAGTAAATCCGGGAGTAGCGTCACCGGGGAGCTGTTTTTT.

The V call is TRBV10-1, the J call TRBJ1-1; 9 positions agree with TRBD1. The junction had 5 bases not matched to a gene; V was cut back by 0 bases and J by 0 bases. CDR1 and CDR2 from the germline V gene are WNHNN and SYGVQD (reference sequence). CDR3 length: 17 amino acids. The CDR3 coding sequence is TGCGCCAGCAGTGAGTCGGACAGGGGACTACTGAACACTGAAGCTTTCTTT. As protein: CASSESDRGLLNTEAFF.

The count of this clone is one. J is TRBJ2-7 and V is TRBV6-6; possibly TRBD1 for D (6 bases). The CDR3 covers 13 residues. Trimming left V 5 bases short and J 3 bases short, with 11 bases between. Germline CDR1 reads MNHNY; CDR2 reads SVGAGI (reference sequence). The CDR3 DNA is TGTGCCAGCAGTGGGGACACAAGCTACGAGCAGTACTTC. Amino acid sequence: CASSGDTSYEQYF.

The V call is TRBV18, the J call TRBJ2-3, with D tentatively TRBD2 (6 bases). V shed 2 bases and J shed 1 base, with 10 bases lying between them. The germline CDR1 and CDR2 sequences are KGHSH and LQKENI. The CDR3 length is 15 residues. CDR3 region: CASSPSRDGTDTQYF. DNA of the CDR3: TGTGCCAGCTCACCATCGCGGGACGGCACAGATACGCAGTATTTT. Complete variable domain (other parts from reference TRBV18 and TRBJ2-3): NAGVMQNPRHLVRRRGQEARLRCSPMKGHSHVYWYRQLPEEGLKFMVYLQKENIIDESGMPKERFSAEFPKEGPSILRIQQVVRGDSAAYFCASSPSRDGTDTQYFGPGTRLTVL.

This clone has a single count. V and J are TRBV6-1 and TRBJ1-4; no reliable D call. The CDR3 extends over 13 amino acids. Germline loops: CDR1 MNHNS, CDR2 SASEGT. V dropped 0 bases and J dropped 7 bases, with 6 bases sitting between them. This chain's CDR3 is CASSEALGEKLFF. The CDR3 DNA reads TGTGCCAGCAGTGAAGCGCTTGGTGAAAAACTGTTTTTT.

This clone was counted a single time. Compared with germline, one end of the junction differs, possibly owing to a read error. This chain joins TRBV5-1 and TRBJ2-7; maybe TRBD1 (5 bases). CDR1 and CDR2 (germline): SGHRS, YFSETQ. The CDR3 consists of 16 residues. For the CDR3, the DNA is TGCGCCAGCACCTTGAATCCCCAGGGTCTCTCCTACGAGCAGTACTTC. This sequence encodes CASTLNPQGLSYEQYF.